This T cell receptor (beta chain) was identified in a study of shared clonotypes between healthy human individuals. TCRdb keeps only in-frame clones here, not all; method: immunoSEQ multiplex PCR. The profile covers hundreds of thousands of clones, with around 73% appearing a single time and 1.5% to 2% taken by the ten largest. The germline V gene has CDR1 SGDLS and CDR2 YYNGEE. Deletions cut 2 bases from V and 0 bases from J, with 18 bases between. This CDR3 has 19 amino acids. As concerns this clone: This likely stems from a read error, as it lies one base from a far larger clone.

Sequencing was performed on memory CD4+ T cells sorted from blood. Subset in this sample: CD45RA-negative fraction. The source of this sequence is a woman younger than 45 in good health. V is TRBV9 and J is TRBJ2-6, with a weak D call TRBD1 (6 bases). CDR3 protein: CASSVGARQEASGANVLTF. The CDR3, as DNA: TGTGCCAGCAGCGTGGGGGCCAGACAGGAGGCCTCTGGGGCCAACGTCCTGACTTTC.